This TCR beta chain appears in the sequencing data of a study of response to subunit inactivated influenza vaccine. V was shortened by 5 bases and J by 1 base, with 6 bases between the two germline ends. Germline lookup yields CDR1 SGHTA and CDR2 FQGNSA. This CDR3 is 12 amino acids long. TCRdb recomputed calls from the RT-PCR reads with MiXCR, one row per CDR3 protein. This table holds around 500,000 distinct CDR3 sequences, 11% found once. This clonotype was counted many times. The specimen comprised PBMCs from blood, sampled 45 days after vaccination. This TCR was recovered from a man in his fifties or sixties who received an inactivated influenza vaccine. This chain links TRBV7-2 with TRBJ2-7; no clear D. The CDR3 DNA reads TGTGCCAGCAGCCCGCAATCCTACGAGCAGTACTTC. Its protein is CASSPQSYEQYF.